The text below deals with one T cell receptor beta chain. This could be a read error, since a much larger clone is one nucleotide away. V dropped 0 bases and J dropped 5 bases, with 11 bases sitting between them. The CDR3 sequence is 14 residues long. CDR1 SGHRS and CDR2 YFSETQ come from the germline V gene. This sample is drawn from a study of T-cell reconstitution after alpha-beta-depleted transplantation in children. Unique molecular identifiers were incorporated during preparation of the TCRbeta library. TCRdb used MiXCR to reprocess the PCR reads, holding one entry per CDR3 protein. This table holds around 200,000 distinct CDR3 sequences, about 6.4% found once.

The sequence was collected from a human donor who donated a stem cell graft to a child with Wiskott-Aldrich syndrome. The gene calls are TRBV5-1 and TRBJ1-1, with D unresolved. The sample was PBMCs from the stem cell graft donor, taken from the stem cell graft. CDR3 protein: CASSLGEGETEAFF. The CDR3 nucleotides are TGCGCCAGCAGCTTGGGAGAGGGAGAAACTGAAGCTTTCTTT. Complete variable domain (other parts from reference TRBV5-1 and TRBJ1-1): KAGVTQTPRYLIKTRGQQVTLSCSPISGHRSVSWYQQTPGQGLQFLFEYFSETQRNKGNFPGRFSGRQFSNSRSEMNVSTLELGDSALYLCASSLGEGETEAFFGQGTRLTVV.